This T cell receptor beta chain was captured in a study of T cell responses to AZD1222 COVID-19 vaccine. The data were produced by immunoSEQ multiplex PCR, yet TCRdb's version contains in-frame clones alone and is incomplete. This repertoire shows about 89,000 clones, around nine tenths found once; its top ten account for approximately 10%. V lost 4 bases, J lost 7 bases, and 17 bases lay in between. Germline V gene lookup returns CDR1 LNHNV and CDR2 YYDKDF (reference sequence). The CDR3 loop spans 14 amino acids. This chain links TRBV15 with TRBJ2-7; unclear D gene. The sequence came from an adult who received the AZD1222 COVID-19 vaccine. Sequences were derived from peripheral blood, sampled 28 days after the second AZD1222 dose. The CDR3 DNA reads TGTGCCACCAGCACGCCAGCGTCAGTGAGGGAGCAGTACTTC. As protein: CATSTPASVREQYF.